In its sample, the clone carrying this TCR beta chain was seen once. These data come from a study of cytomegalovirus exposure and HLA in healthy donors. Use of 60 Vbeta and 13 Jbeta primers characterized the PCR. Sequencing used immunoSEQ multiplex PCR; TCRdb keeps in-frame clones, though not all of them. Among more than 110,000 clones listed, 60% to 85% were seen once. V was pared by 5 bases and J by 2 bases, with 13 bases between. This CDR3 contains 14 residues. Per the germline V gene, CDR1 is SQVTM and CDR2 is ANQGSEA. Sequencing was carried out using PBMCs. The V and J genes are TRBV29-1 and TRBJ1-5; tentatively, D is TRBD1 (6 bases). The clonotype comes from a male donor in good health and CMV-seronegative. CDR3 nucleotides: TGCAGCGTTAATGGGGGCGAGGGCAATCAGCCCCAGCATTTT. Its protein is CSVNGGEGNQPQHF.